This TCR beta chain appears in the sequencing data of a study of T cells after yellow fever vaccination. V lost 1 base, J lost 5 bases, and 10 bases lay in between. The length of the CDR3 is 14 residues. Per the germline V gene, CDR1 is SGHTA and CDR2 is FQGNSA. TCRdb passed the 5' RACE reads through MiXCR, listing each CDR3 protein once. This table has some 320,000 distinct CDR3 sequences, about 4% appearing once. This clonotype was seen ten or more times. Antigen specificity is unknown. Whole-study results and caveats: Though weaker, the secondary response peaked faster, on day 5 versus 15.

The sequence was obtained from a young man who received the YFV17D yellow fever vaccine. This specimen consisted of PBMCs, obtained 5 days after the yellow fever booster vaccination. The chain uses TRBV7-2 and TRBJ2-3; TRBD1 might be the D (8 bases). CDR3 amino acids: CASSLDRGGDTQYF. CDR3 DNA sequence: TGTGCCAGCAGCTTAGACAGGGGGGGAGATACGCAGTATTTT.